The sequence of this T cell receptor beta chain was determined in a study of Graves' ophthalmopathy and Graves' hyperthyroidism (dated by TCRdb to the late 2010s). Regarding the complete study: Peripheral blood samples were taken at the time of initial diagnosis, before any treatment was given. TCR beta repertoire signatures were used to distinguish Graves' ophthalmopathy from Graves' hyperthyroidism and to predict progression to ophthalmopathy. In total, 135 blood samples were TCR-sequenced: some 43 ophthalmopathy, some 72 hyperthyroidism and some 17 hyperthyroidism-to-ophthalmopathy patients. To explore V-J signatures that separate ophthalmopathy from hyperthyroidism, a discovery set of fewer than 110 patients was enrolled, consisting of 43 with ophthalmopathy and around 57 with stable hyperthyroidism. An independent validation cohort was composed of some 19 hyperthyroidism patients and around 16 patients who later progressed from hyperthyroidism to ophthalmopathy. T-cell repertoires of thyroid tissue and blood were compared in more than 5 hyperthyroidism patients. Following sample collection, hyperthyroidism patients were given methimazole at a starting dose of 30 mg daily, and ophthalmopathy patients were given high-dose intravenous methylprednisolone. The roughly 100 discovery patients were divided at random into training and test sets in a 7:3 ratio. Here is what the overall study found, with its caveats: The 13-signature model separated ophthalmopathy from stable hyperthyroidism with approximately 85% sensitivity and 81.08% specificity in cross-validation, and 80%/75% in the test set. In validation, the model predicted ophthalmopathy progression with over 60% sensitivity and roughly 72% specificity; more than ten predicted patients were CT-confirmed with GO in a median of roughly 6.8 months. Most expanded thyroid clonotypes with a frequency above 0.001 also appeared in blood, which suggests that blood repertoires may reflect the immune response in the thyroid. Sample size was not statistically predetermined, and group allocation was not concealed from the investigators.

For repertoire sequencing, the TCR beta CDR3 regions were amplified from RNA transcripts. HTBI primers and the Qiagen OneStep RT-PCR kit were used in a first-round RT-PCR, which was followed by a second-round multiplex PCR, size selection and purification. Sequencing of the libraries was carried out on an Illumina HiSeq2000 in paired-end mode with 100 bp reads. Regarding the original processing steps: Reads were processed with SOAPnuke, discarding reads with adapters, uncalled bases, mean Phred below 15, or no exact constant-primer or identifier match. COPE v1.2.5 was used to merge high-quality paired reads. Each unique nucleotide sequence was defined as a clonotype, and clonotypes were aligned to IMGT TRB V, D and J references with MiTCR v1.1. The analysis was limited to V-J combinations with a frequency above 0.0001, which together covered around 99% of the repertoires. For each V-J combination, a TCR clonal expansion and chaos score was defined as the ratio of F50 clonal expansion to chaos observed in the TCRdist matrix. Welch's t-statistics and random forest were used to reduce features to 13 V-J combinations, which were fed into a naive Bayes classifier. The similarity between thyroid and blood repertoires was quantified using the Morisita-Horn index. The raw public data were reprocessed by TCRdb itself: fastp quality trimming at Q25, MiXCR clonotype calling, in-frame beta chains only. Rows with a matching CDR3 protein are joined into one entry that keeps the most common DNA and genes. What appears here as the V and J calls and clone size reflects TCRdb's work, not the paper's. This sample lists over 200,000 distinct CDR3 sequences; just under 30% were detected once. Around 9.8% of the sample is taken by the ten largest.

Ophthalmopathy patients had moderately to severely active disease, Clinical Activity Score of at least 3, NOSPECS grade of at least 4, and disease duration under 3 months. Anyone with other autoimmune diseases, uncontrolled infections, pregnancy or lactation was excluded from the study. Diagnosis relied on clinical symptoms, serum thyroxine, TRAb, thyroid ultrasound and orbital computed tomography. Ficoll-Paque density gradient centrifugation was used to isolate PBMCs from around 10 ml of fresh peripheral blood. Trizol reagent was used to extract the total RNA, and its quality was then checked on an Agilent 2100 Bioanalyzer. Including cysteine and phenylalanine, the CDR3 has 12 amino acids. This entry keeps only the CDR3 DNA: 36 bases, framed from base 1. The germline V gene gives CDR1 as SQVTM and CDR2 as ANQGSEA. V gives up 7 bases and J gives up 6 bases, and the segment between their germline ends measures 16 bases.

This clonotype was found many times. Its antigen remains undetermined. Base qualities are missing; no much larger clone stands one base away. Sequencing was done on a sample of peripheral blood. This clonotype originated in a man aged 50-60 years with Graves' ophthalmopathy. Donor details come from another sample of the same person, matched by shared clones. The rearranged segments are TRBV29-1 and TRBJ2-7; the best D guess is TRBD2, with 5 bases matching. This receptor has the CDR3 CSAQPRGTEQYF. The DNA sequence is given as TGCAGCGCCCAACCCCGGGGAACCGAGCAGTACTTC.